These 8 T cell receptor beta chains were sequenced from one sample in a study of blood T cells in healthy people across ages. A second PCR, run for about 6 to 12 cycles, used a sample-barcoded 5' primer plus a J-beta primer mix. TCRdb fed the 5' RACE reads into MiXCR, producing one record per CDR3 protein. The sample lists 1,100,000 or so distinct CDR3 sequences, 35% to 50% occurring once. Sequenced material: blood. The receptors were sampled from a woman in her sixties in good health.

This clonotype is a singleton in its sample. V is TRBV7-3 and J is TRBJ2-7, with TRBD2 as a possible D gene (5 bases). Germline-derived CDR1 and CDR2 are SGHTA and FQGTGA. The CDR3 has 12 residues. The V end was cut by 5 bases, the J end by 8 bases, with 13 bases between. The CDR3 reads CASSGGGGQQYF. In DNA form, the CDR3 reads TGTGCCAGCAGCGGAGGCGGAGGCCAGCAGTACTTC.

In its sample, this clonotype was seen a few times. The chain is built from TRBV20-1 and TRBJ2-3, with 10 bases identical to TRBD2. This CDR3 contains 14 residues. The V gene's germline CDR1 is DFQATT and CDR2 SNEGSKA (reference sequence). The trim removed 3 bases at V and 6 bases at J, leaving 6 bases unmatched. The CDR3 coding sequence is TGCAGTGCTAGTCTAGCGGGAGCGAGCGATACGCAGTATTTT. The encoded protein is CSASLAGASDTQYF.

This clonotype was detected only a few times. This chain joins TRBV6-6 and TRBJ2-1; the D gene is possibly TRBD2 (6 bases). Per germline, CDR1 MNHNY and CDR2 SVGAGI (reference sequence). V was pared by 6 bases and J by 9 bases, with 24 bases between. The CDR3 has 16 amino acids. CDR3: CASSTSSGSPSSEQFF. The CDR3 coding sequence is TGTGCCAGCAGCACTTCAAGCGGGTCCCCTTCGAGTGAGCAGTTCTTC.

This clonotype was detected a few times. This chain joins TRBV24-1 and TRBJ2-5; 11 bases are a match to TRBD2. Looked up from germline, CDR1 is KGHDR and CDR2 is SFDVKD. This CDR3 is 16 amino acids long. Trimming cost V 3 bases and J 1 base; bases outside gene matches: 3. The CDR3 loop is CATSDVTSGTQETQYF. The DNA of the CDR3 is TGTGCCACCAGTGATGTGACTAGCGGGACCCAAGAGACCCAGTACTTC.

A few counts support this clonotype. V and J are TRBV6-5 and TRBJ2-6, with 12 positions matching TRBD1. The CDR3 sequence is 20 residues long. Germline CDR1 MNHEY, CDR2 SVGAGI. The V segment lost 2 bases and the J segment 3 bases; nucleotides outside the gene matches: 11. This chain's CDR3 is CASSYQPTGTGGGGANVLTF. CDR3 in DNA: TGTGCCAGCAGTTACCAACCGACTGGGACAGGGGGCGGTGGGGCCAACGTCCTGACTTTC.

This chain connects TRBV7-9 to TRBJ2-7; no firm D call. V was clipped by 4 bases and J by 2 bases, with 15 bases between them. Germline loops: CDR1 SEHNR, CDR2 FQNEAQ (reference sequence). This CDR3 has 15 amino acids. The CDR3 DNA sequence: TGTGCCAGCAGCTGTGTTACGACCACGACCTACGAGCAGTACTTC. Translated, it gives CASSCVTTTTYEQYF.

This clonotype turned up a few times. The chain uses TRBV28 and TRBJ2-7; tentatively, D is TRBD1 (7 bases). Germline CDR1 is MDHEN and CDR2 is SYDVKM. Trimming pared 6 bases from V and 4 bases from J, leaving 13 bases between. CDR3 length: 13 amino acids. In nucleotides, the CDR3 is TGTGCCAGCAGGAAGCCAGGGGGGTACGAGCAGTACTTC. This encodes CASRKPGGYEQYF.

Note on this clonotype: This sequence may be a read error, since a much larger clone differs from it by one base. The CDR3 bases are TGTGCCAGCCGCAAAAGGGTGGAGGGGACCCAGTACTTC. Its protein is CASRKRVEGTQYF. V gene TRBV7-2 combines with J gene TRBJ2-5; TRBD2 is a possible D gene (6 bases). The CDR3 is 13 amino acids. CDR1 and CDR2 (germline): SGHTA, FQGNSA. V was cut by 8 bases and J by 7 bases, with 17 bases left in between.